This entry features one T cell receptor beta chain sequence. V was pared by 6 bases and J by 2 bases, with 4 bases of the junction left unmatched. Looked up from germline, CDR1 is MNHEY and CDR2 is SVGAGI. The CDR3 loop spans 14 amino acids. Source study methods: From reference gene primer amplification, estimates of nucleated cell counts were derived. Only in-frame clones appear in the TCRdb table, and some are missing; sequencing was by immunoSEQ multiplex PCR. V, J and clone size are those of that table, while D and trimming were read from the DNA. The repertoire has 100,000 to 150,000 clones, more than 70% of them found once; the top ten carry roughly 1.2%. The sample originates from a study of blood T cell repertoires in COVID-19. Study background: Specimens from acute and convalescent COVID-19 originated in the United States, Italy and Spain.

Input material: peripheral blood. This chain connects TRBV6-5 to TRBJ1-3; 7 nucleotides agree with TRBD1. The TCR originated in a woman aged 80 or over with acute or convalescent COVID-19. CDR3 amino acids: CASRMTGPGNTIYF. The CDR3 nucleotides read TGTGCCAGCAGGATGACAGGGCCTGGAAACACCATATATTTT.